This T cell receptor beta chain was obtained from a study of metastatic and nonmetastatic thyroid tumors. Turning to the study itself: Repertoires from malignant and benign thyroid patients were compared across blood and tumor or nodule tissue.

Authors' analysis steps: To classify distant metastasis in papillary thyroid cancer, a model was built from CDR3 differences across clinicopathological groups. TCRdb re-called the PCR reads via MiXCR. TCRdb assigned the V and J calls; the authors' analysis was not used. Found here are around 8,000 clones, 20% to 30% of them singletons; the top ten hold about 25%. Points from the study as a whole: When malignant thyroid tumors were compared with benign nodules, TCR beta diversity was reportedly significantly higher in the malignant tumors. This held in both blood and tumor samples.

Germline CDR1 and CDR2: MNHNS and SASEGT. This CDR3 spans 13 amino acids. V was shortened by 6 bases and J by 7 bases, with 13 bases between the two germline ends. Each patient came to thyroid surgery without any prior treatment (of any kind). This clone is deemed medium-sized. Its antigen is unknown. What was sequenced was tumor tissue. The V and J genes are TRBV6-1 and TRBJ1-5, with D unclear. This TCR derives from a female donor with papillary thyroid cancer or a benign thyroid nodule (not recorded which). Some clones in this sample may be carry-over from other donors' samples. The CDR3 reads CASSPKTAQPQHF. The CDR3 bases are TGTGCCAGCAGCCCAAAAACAGCCCAGCCCCAGCATTTT.